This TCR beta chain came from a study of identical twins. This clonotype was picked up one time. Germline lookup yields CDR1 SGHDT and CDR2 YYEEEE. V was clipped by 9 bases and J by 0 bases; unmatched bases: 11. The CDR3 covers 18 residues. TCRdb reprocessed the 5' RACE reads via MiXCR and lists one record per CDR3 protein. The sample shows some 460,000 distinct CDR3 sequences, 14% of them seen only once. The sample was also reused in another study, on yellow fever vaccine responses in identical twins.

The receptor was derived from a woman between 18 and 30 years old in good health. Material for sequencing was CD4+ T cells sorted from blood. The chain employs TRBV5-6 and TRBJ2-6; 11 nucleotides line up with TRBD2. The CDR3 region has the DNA TGTGCCATGAGCCCCGGACTAGCGGGCGACTCTGGGGCCAACGTCCTGACTTTC. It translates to CAMSPGLAGDSGANVLTF.